This TCR beta chain was retrieved from a study of blood T cell repertoires in COVID-19. Study information: Samples taken during acute and convalescent COVID-19 were collected in the United States, Italy and Spain.

Original analysis: Reference gene primer amplification gave nucleated cell count estimates. Generated by immunoSEQ multiplex PCR, the TCRdb table keeps only in-frame clones and is missing some. The V and J calls and clone size come from that table; D and trimming were worked out from the DNA. This table holds 200,000 to 300,000 clones, 80% to 90% found once. From germline, CDR1 is SGHVS and CDR2 FQNEAQ. This CDR3 spans 16 amino acids. V dropped 0 bases and J dropped 4 bases, with 15 bases sitting between them. The V and J genes are TRBV7-8 and TRBJ1-2; D remains unclear. This receptor was identified in a woman aged 35 to 49 who had been exposed to COVID-19. What was sequenced was PBMCs or T cells enriched from blood (not recorded which). The CDR3 DNA follows: TGTGCCAGCAGCTTAGCCCCCTACGAGGCAACCTATGGCTACACCTTC. Its protein product is CASSLAPYEATYGYTF.